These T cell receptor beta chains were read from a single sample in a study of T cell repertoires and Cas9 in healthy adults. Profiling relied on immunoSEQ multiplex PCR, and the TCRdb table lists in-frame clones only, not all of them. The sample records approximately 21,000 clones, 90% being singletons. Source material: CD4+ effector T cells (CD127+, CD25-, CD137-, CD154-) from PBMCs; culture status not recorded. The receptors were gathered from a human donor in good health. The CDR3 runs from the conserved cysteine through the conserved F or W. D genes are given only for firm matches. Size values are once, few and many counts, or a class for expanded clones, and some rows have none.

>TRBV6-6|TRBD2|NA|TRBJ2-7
TGTGCCAGCAGCCTCGGCGGGGGGCTGTACGAGCAGTACTTC
CASSLGGGLYEQYF
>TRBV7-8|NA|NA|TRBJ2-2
TGTGCCAGCACCTATAGCGACCTAGGGGCCACGGGAACCGGGGAGCTGTTTTTT
CASTYSDLGATGTGELFF
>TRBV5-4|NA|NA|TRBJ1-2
TGTGCCAGCAGCGCGATCGGGACATCTAACTATGGCTACACCTTC
CASSAIGTSNYGYTF
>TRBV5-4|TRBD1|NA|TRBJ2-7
TGTGCCAGCAGCTTGTCGGGGGACAGGGGCTACGAGCAGTACTTC
CASSLSGDRGYEQYF
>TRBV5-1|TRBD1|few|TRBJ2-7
TGCGCCAGCAGCTTAGAGGGACAGGACTACGAGCAGTACTTC
CASSLEGQDYEQYF
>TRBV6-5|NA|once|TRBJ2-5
TGTGCCAGCAGTCTCCAGGGCACCCAGTACTTC
CASSLQGTQYF
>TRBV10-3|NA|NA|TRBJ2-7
TGTGCCATTCAAGACGGACGGCGCTCCTACGAGCAGTACTTC
CAIQDGRRSYEQYF
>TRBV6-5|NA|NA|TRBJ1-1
TGTGCCAGCAGTCAATCCGGGCTCGGAGAAGCTTTCTTT
CASSQSGLGEAFF
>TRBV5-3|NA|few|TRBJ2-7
TGTGCCAGAAGCTTGGGAGGGGTTGCGACCTACGAGCAGTACTTC
CARSLGGVATYEQYF
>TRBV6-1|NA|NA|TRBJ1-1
TGTGCCAGCAGCCCCCTAAGGGCAACGAACACTGAAGCTTTCTTT
CASSPLRATNTEAFF
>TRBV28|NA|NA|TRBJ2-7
TGTGCCAGCAGCCAACGGGCCGGGCCGTGGCCCTACGAGCAGTACTTC
CASSQRAGPWPYEQYF
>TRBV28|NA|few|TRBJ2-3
TGTGCCAGCCGTGACAGTAATCTTGCAGATACGCAGTATTTT
CASRDSNLADTQYF
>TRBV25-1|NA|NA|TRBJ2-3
TGTGCCAGCAGTGAATATCGGGGGCCGGGCACAGATACGCAGTATTTT
CASSEYRGPGTDTQYF
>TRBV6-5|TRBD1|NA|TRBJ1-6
TGTGCCAGCAGTTATCGGGACAGGCAATCACCCCTCCACTTT
CASSYRDRQSPLHF
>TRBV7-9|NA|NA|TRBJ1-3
TGTGCCAGCAGCCCGAGGGGCGTCCGCAGTGGGGGCACCATATATTTT
CASSPRGVRSGGTIYF
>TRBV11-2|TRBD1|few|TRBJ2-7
TGTGCCAGCAGCTGGGCAGGGGGCACCTACGAGCAGTACTTC
CASSWAGGTYEQYF
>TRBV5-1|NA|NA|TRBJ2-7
TGCGCCAGCAGCTTGGGCAGGGGAGCCAGGAGTGAGCAGTACTTC
CASSLGRGARSEQYF
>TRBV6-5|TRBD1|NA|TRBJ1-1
TGTGCCAGCAGACAAGGACAGGGTCGAGCTTTCTTT
CASRQGQGRAFF
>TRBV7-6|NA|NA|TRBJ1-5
TGTGCCAGCAGCTTATCACCCGGGGCCCAGCCCCAGCATTTT
CASSLSPGAQPQHF
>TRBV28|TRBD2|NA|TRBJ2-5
TGTGCCAGCAGTACACTAGCGGGGCTTGGTGAGACCCAGTACTTC
CASSTLAGLGETQYF
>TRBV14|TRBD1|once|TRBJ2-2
TGTGCCAGCAGCCTCTACAGGGGAGACACCGGGGAGCTGTTTTTT
CASSLYRGDTGELFF
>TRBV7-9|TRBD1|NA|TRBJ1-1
TGTGCCAGCAGCAAAGACCGGGACAGGGGGATGAACACTGAAGCTTTCTTT
CASSKDRDRGMNTEAFF
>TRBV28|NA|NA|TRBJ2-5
TGTGCCAGCAGTTCCCTCGGACTTTTCCAAGAGACCCAGTACTTC
CASSSLGLFQETQYF
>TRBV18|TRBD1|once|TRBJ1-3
TGTGCCAGCTCACCGATCCATCTGCGGACAGGGGGAAGGAACACCATATATTTT
CASSPIHLRTGGRNTIYF
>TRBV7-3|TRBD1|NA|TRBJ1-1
TGTGCCAGCAGCTTTGGGGGACAGGGGCCATTTGAAGCTTTCTTT
CASSFGGQGPFEAFF
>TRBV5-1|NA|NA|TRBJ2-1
TGCGCCAGCAGCTCGTCTGGACAGTATTTCGACGAGCAGTTCTTC
CASSSSGQYFDEQFF
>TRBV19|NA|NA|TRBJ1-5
TGTGCCAGTAGTATCCCCGGCGGAGGCCAGCCCCAGCATTTT
CASSIPGGGQPQHF
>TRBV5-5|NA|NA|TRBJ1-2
TGTGCCAGCAGCGCCGAACCCGGGCAGCTCATTTCTAACTATGGCTACACCTTC
CASSAEPGQLISNYGYTF